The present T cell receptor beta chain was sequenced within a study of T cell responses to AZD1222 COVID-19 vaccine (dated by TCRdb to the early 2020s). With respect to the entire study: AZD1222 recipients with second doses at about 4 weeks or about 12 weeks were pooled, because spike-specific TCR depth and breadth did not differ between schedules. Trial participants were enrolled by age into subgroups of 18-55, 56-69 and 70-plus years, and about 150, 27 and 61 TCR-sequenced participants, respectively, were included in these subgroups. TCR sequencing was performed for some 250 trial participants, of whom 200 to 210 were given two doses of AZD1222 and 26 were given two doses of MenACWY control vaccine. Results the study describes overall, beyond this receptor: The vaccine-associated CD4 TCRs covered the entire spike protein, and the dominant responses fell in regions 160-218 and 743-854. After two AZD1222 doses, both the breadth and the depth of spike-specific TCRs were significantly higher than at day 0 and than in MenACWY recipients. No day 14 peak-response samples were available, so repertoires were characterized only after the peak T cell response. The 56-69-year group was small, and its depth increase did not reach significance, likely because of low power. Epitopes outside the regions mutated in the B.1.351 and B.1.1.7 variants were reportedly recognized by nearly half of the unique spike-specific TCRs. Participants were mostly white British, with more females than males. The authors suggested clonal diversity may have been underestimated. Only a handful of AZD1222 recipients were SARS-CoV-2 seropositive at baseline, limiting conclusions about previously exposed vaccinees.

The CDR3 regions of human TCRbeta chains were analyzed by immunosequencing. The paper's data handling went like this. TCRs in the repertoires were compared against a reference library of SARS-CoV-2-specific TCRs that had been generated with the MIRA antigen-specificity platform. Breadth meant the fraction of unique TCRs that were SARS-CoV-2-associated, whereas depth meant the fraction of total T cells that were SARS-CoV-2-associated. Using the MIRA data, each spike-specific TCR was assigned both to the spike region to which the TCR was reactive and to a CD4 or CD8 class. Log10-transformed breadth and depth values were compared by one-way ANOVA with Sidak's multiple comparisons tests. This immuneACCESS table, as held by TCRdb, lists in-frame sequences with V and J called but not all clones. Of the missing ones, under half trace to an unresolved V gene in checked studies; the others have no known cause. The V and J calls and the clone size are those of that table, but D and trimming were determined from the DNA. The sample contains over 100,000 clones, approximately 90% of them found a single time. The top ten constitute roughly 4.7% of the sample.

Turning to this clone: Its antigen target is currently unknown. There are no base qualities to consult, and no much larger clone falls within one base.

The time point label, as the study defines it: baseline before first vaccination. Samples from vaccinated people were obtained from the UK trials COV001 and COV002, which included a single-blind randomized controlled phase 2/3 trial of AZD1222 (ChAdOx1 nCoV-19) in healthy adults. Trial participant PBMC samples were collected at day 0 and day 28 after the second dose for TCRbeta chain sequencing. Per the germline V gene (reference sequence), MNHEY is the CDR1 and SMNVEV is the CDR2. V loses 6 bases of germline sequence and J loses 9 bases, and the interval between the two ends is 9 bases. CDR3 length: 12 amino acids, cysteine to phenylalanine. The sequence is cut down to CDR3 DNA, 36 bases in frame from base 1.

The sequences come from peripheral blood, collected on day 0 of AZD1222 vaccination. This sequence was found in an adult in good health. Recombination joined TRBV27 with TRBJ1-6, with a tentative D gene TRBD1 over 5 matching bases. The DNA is TGTGCCAGCAGGGGGGTCTTTTCACCCCTCCACTTT. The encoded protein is CASRGVFSPLHF.